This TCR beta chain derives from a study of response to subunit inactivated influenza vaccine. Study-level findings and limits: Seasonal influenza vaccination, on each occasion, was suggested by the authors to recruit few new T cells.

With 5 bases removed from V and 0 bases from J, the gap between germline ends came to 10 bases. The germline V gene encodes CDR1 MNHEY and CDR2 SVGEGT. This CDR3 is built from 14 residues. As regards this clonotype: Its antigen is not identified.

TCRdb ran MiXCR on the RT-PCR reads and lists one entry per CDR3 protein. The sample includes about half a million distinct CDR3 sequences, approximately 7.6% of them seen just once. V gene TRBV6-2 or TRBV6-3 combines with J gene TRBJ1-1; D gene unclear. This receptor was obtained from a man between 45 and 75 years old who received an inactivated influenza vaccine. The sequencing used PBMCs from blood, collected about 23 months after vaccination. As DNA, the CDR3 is TGTGCCAGCAGTAAACTGACTATGAACACTGAAGCTTTCTTT. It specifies CASSKLTMNTEAFF.